The 12 T cell receptor beta chains below come from one sample, sequenced in a study of control samples from healthy donors and cancer patients. The assay was immunoSEQ multiplex PCR, and TCRdb's table has in-frame clones only and misses some. The profile shows some 90,000 clones, about 89% of them singletons. Sequenced input: blood. The source of these receptors is a woman aged 60-75 years in good health.

The gene calls are TRBV27 and TRBJ1-4, with 9 nucleotides matching TRBD1. The CDR3 contains 15 residues. Losses at the gene ends were 5 bases for V and 8 bases for J; bases not matched to a gene: 9. Germline CDR1 reads MNHEY; CDR2 reads SMNVEV (reference sequence). CDR3 sequence (DNA): TGTGCCAGCAGTCCCTGGGGGACAGGGTGGGAAAAACTGTTTTTT. The encoded protein is CASSPWGTGWEKLFF.

J is TRBJ2-4 and V is TRBV4-1, with TRBD2 matching 8 bases. The V gene end was trimmed by 3 bases and the J gene end by 4 bases; junction bases not matched to a gene: 17. CDR1 and CDR2 (germline): MGHRA, YSYEKL. This CDR3 has 19 amino acids. The CDR3 DNA is TGCGCCAGCAGCCACGGGGGGGGCAGCGGGAGTTCCCTTAAAAACATTCAGTACTTC. The encoded protein is CASSHGGGSGSSLKNIQYF.

This chain uses TRBV18 with TRBJ1-2; a possible D gene is TRBD1 (5 bases). CDR1 and CDR2 from the germline V gene are KGHSH and LQKENI. V lost 2 bases to trimming and J lost 1 base, with 14 bases between them. The CDR3 covers 16 residues. The CDR3 here is CASSPSQVGGNYGYTF. The CDR3 DNA sequence: TGTGCCAGCTCACCAAGTCAGGTCGGGGGTAACTATGGCTACACCTTC.

V usage is TRBV9 and J usage is TRBJ1-4; D is perhaps TRBD1 (6 bases). Trimming pared 2 bases from V and 0 bases from J, leaving 8 bases between. The germline V gene has CDR1 SGDLS and CDR2 YYNGEE. The CDR3 has 15 amino acids. The CDR3 bases are TGTGCCAGCAGCGTGGGGGCGGCAACTAATGAAAAACTGTTTTTT. Translating gives CASSVGAATNEKLFF.

CDR3 in amino acids: CASSQDGGNTIYF. CDR3 sequence (DNA): TGTGCCAGCAGCCAAGATGGTGGAAACACCATATATTTT. V usage is TRBV3-1 (or the pseudogene TRBV3-2) and J usage is TRBJ1-3; no firm D call. Germline CDR1 LGHDT, CDR2 YNNKEL (reference sequence). V lost 0 bases and J 3 bases, leaving 3 bases between the germline ends. The CDR3 loop spans 13 amino acids.

A single count supports this clone. The J gene is TRBJ1-4, the V gene TRBV6-1; perhaps TRBD1 as D (5 bases). V lost 0 bases and J 7 bases, leaving 9 bases between the germline ends. Germline CDR1 MNHNS, CDR2 SASEGT. This CDR3 spans 14 amino acids. The CDR3 spells CASSEAGGGEKLFF. CDR3 coding DNA: TGTGCCAGCAGTGAAGCGGGGGGGGGTGAAAAACTGTTTTTT.

The V gene is TRBV19, the J gene TRBJ1-1, with D possibly matching TRBD1 (6 bases). Germline values: CDR1 LNHDA, CDR2 SQIVND (reference sequence). The CDR3 sequence is 14 residues long. V dropped 3 bases and J dropped 5 bases, with 13 bases sitting between them. For the CDR3, the DNA is TGTGCCAGTAGTATCCCGGGGGGCTGGACTGAAGCTTTCTTT. As protein: CASSIPGGWTEAFF.

This sequence joins TRBV6-6 and TRBJ1-3; D gene ambiguous. Trimming took off 0 bases at V and 0 bases at J, with 6 bases between the two ends. This CDR3 region has 15 residues. Germline V lookup: CDR1 MNHNY, CDR2 SVGAGI (reference sequence). CDR3 residues: CASSYSQPSGNTIYF. The CDR3 coding sequence is TGTGCCAGCAGTTACTCTCAGCCCTCTGGAAACACCATATATTTT.

The chain links TRBV10-1 to TRBJ1-1; 12 positions match TRBD1. The CDR3 is made up of 15 amino acids. V shed 6 bases, J shed 1 base, and the junction held 3 bases outside the gene matches. The germline V gene has CDR1 WNHNN and CDR2 SYGVQD (reference sequence). The CDR3 sequence is CASSWDRGQNTEAFF. The DNA of the CDR3 is TGCGCCAGCAGCTGGGACAGGGGGCAGAACACTGAAGCTTTCTTT.

This chain uses TRBV6-6 with TRBJ2-1; D is undetermined. The CDR3 consists of 11 residues. Deletions cut 0 bases from V and 8 bases from J, with 2 bases between. CDR1 is MNHNY and CDR2 is SVGAGI in the germline V gene (reference sequence). CDR3 DNA sequence: TGTGCCAGCAGTTACTCGGATGAGCAGTTCTTC. The encoded protein is CASSYSDEQFF.

The CDR3 loop is CASSEGDRNYGYTF. CDR3 nucleotide sequence: TGTGCCAGCAGTGAAGGGGACAGAAACTATGGCTACACCTTC. V and J are TRBV6-1 and TRBJ1-2; 7 bases fit TRBD1. The V gene's germline CDR1 is MNHNS and CDR2 SASEGT. Losses at the gene ends were 1 base for V and 2 bases for J; bases not matched to a gene: 1. CDR3 length: 14 amino acids.

V and J are TRBV7-9 and TRBJ2-1; D not certain. Germline V gene data show CDR1 as SEHNR and CDR2 as FQNEAQ (reference sequence). Trimming cost V 5 bases and J 0 bases, with 5 bases left between them. The CDR3 length is 13 residues. In nucleotides, the CDR3 is TGTGCCAGCAGCACCCTCTCCTACAATGAGCAGTTCTTC. Protein product: CASSTLSYNEQFF.